This T cell receptor (beta chain) comes out of a study of regulatory T cells in long-lasting Graves disease. Study-level points and caveats: Results may be inaccurate due to the small sample size. Shared public clonotypes totalled approximately 3,000 in persistent patients, compared with approximately 970 in new patients.

In the case of this clonotype: Its specificity is not known. The junction does not match germline at one end; this may be a read error.

Specified time point: newly diagnosed GD, antithyroid drugs for less than 3 months. Scientists built the TCR library using RNA that was extracted from PBMCs. With EDTA tubes as the receptacles, approximately 8.2 milliliters of peripheral blood were drawn. The CDR3 sequence is 15 residues long. The germline gives CDR1 SGHRS, CDR2 YFSETQ. Assembly of TCR beta libraries relied on iRepertoire HTBI primers together with Arm-PCR of CDR3 regions. TCRdb fed the multiplex PCR reads into MiXCR, producing one record per CDR3 protein. The table lists over 200,000 distinct CDR3 sequences, roughly 18% of them singletons. The data also belong to a second study, concerning T cells in Graves' hyperthyroidism and ophthalmopathy. From that second work: The TCR CDR3 was amplified in a first-round RT-PCR using the HTBI primer set.

The chain couples TRBV5-1 to TRBJ2-3; D remains ambiguous. The source was peripheral blood mononuclear cells (PBMCs), collected at new diagnosis, from a patient treated with antithyroid drugs. The sequence was collected from a woman in her thirties with Graves disease. The CDR3 loop reads CASSLVVATTDTQNF. The CDR3, as DNA: TGCGCCAGCAGCTTGGTCGTTGCAACCACAGATACGCAGAATTTT.